The next 32 T cell receptor beta chains were all read from a single sample in a study of blood T cell repertoires in COVID-19 (dated by TCRdb to between 2020 and 2021). Libraries were built with the immunoSEQ multiplex PCR assay. TCRdb holds this immuneACCESS table with in-frame rearrangements only. Some clones are missing; in checked studies, unresolved V genes explain under half, and the rest has no known cause. Present in this sample are approximately 450,000 clones, roughly nine tenths of which were seen just once. The ten most abundant clones make up roughly 1.1% of the sample. What was sequenced was PBMCs or T cells enriched from blood (not recorded which). These receptors came from a man aged 25 to 45 who had recovered from COVID-19.

In DNA, the CDR3 is TGTGCCAGCACCCCCTCCCCCACTAATGAAAAACTGTTTTTT. This translates into CASTPSPTNEKLFF. The chain links TRBV7-2 to TRBJ1-4; D unresolved. The V gene lost 7 bases and the J gene lost 2 bases, with 11 bases spanning the gap. This CDR3 region has 14 residues. Germline CDR1 and CDR2: SGHTA and FQGNSA.

The rearrangement uses TRBV7-9 and TRBJ1-1; D is undetermined. The CDR3 sequence is 15 residues long. In germline, CDR1 is SEHNR, CDR2 FQNEAQ (reference sequence). The V end lost 5 bases, the J end lost 1 base, and 14 bases lay between the germline ends. In DNA form, the CDR3 reads TGTGCCAGCAGCCCGTCTGGGCTGGGGAACACTGAAGCTTTCTTT. It specifies CASSPSGLGNTEAFF.

The CDR3 loop is CASSQDRGGSTTANYGYTF. The CDR3 DNA reads TGTGCCAGCAGCCAAGATCGTGGCGGTTCAACGACAGCTAACTATGGCTACACCTTC. The V gene is TRBV14, the J gene TRBJ1-2; a weak D match, TRBD1 (5 bases). The V and J ends lost 0 bases and 0 bases respectively, with 20 bases between them. The CDR3 contains 19 residues. Germline V gene lookup returns CDR1 SGHDN and CDR2 FVKESK.

The CDR3 here is CATKSGGRLGYTF. The CDR3 DNA reads as TGTGCCACCAAATCGGGGGGGCGTCTCGGCTACACCTTC. The gene calls are TRBV3-1 (or the pseudogene TRBV3-2) and TRBJ1-2; possible D gene TRBD1, 6 bases. Germline V gives CDR1 LGHDT, CDR2 YNNKEL (reference sequence). The CDR3 totals 13 residues. V shed 10 bases and J shed 8 bases, with 20 bases lying between them.

The chain has TRBV28 and TRBJ2-7; 7 bases are a match to TRBD1. V lost 7 bases and J lost 6; bases outside the gene matches: 9. This CDR3 region has 13 residues. Germline CDR1 and CDR2: MDHEN and SYDVKM. The CDR3 region has the DNA TGTGCCAGCAAAAAGACAGGGACGGGCGAGCAGTACTTC. This codes for CASKKTGTGEQYF.

The chain combines TRBV7-9 with TRBJ2-2, with 9 bases that match TRBD2. Germline lookup yields CDR1 SEHNR and CDR2 FQNEAQ (reference sequence). The CDR3 extends over 17 amino acids. J lost 2 bases, V lost 5 bases, and 9 bases had no gene match. The CDR3 protein is CASSPRGSGRNTGELFF. CDR3 nucleotides: TGTGCCAGCAGCCCCCGTGGTAGCGGGAGAAACACCGGGGAGCTGTTTTTT.

CDR3 sequence: CASSGSGSRIEQFF. Written as DNA, the CDR3 is TGTGCCAGCAGTGGTAGCGGGAGTCGCATTGAGCAGTTCTTC. The chain couples TRBV27 to TRBJ2-1; TRBD2 matches 9 bases. CDR3 length equals 14 residues. CDR1 is MNHEY, CDR2 SMNVEV, per germline (reference sequence). V shed 5 bases, J shed 9 bases, and the junction held 8 bases outside the gene matches.

This sequence joins TRBV7-2 and TRBJ2-3; no reliable D call. This CDR3 is built from 14 residues. V gave up 1 base and J gave up 0 bases, with 5 bases separating them. Germline lookup yields CDR1 SGHTA and CDR2 FQGNSA. The CDR3 sequence: CASSLVGSTDTQYF. The CDR3 DNA is TGTGCCAGCAGCTTAGTCGGGAGCACAGATACGCAGTATTTT.

V gene TRBV5-4 combines with J gene TRBJ1-1; 11 bases map to TRBD1. CDR1 is SGHNT, CDR2 YYREEE, per germline (reference sequence). Trimming removed 0 bases from V and 4 bases from J; junction bases left unmatched: 2. CDR3 length: 15 residues. The CDR3 DNA reads TGTGCCAGCAGCTTGGGGACAGGGGGCGTCACTGAAGCTTTCTTT. Translating gives CASSLGTGGVTEAFF.

The V call is TRBV7-8, the J call TRBJ1-5; TRBD1 is a possible D gene (5 bases). Between the trimmed V and J ends, which lost 4 bases and 0 bases, there was a span of 25 bases. This CDR3 has 20 residues. Germline-derived CDR1 and CDR2 are SGHVS and FQNEAQ. The CDR3 region is CASSYDAVGGETYSNQPQHF. The CDR3 coding sequence is TGTGCCAGCAGCTACGACGCAGTGGGAGGGGAGACTTATAGCAATCAGCCCCAGCATTTT.

The CDR3 DNA reads TGTGCCAGCAAACAGGGCTCTGGAAACACCATATATTTT. Its protein product is CASKQGSGNTIYF. This chain links TRBV7-9 with TRBJ1-3; D might be TRBD1 (6 bases). The V gene's germline CDR1 is SEHNR and CDR2 FQNEAQ (reference sequence). CDR3 length: 13 amino acids. Trimming removed 7 bases at V and 0 bases at J, with 7 bases between.

The chain links TRBV7-8 to TRBJ2-1, with D maybe TRBD2 (5 bases). CDR3 size: 14 residues. V gave up 0 bases and J gave up 7 bases, with 10 bases separating them. Per germline, CDR1 SGHVS and CDR2 FQNEAQ. CDR3 sequence: CASSLAYGKNEQFF. DNA of the CDR3: TGTGCCAGCAGCTTAGCGTACGGGAAGAATGAGCAGTTCTTC.

J is TRBJ2-1 and V is TRBV7-7; 10 bases line up with TRBD2. Trimming removed 4 bases from V and 3 bases from J; junction bases left unmatched: 6. CDR1 SSHAT and CDR2 FNYEAQ come from the germline V gene (reference sequence). This CDR3 region has 16 residues. Written as DNA, the CDR3 is TGTGCCAGCAGCTCCTCCGGGACTAGCGACTACAATGAGCAGTTCTTC. This codes for CASSSSGTSDYNEQFF.

The chain employs TRBV28 and TRBJ2-7; the D gene is possibly TRBD2 (5 bases). Trimming removed 3 bases from V and 2 bases from J, with 14 bases in between. CDR3 length: 15 amino acids. From germline, CDR1 is MDHEN and CDR2 SYDVKM. This chain's CDR3 is CASSFALGIPYEQYF. CDR3 bases: TGTGCCAGCAGTTTCGCCCTCGGGATCCCCTACGAGCAGTACTTC.

This rearrangement joins TRBV12-3 or TRBV12-4 to TRBJ2-5; no firm D call. Deletions cut 6 bases from V and 5 bases from J, with 10 bases between. This CDR3 is 12 amino acids long. CDR3 sequence: CASSQVEETQYF. The CDR3 DNA is TGTGCCAGCAGCCAAGTAGAGGAGACCCAGTACTTC.

The chain couples TRBV11-2 to TRBJ2-5; D is perhaps TRBD2 (7 bases). Trimming stripped 4 bases from V and 5 bases from J, with 17 bases between. Germline lookup yields CDR1 SGHAT and CDR2 FQNNGV. This CDR3 contains 15 residues. The CDR3: CASSSRRERGETQYF. Written as DNA, the CDR3 is TGTGCCAGCAGCTCAAGGCGGGAGAGGGGGGAGACCCAGTACTTC.

The chain has TRBV28 and TRBJ2-7; 10 bases line up with TRBD2. The length of the CDR3 is 14 residues. Per the germline V gene, CDR1 is MDHEN and CDR2 is SYDVKM. V dropped 8 bases and J dropped 4; count of bases not matched to a gene: 8. For the CDR3, the DNA is TGTGCCAGCGGCGAACTAGCGGGAAGTTACGAGCAGTACTTC. Translating gives CASGELAGSYEQYF. The variable domain in full, with the rest retrieved from reference TRBV28 and TRBJ2-7, is DVKVTQSSRYLVKRTGEKVFLECVQDMDHENMFWYRQDPGLGLRLIYFSYDVKMKEKGDIPEGYSVSREKKERFSLILESASTNQTSMYLCASGELAGSYEQYFGPGTRLTVT.

The chain combines TRBV12-5 with TRBJ1-1, with TRBD1 matching over 8 bases. CDR1 and CDR2 from the germline V gene are LGHNT and FRNRAP. The CDR3 is 20 residues long. Trimming cost V 2 bases and J 1 base; bases outside gene matches: 18. The CDR3 nucleotides are TGTGCTAGTGGTTTGTCCATCAGGGGGCTAGGCCCAAAGGAGAACACTGAAGCTTTCTTT. Protein product: CASGLSIRGLGPKENTEAFF.

The V and J genes are TRBV27 and TRBJ2-3, with TRBD1 identical over 10 bases. The CDR3 runs 17 residues. J gave up 6 bases and V 4 bases, and 13 bases lay outside the gene matches. Germline lookup yields CDR1 MNHEY and CDR2 SMNVEV (reference sequence). The CDR3 here is CASSSLTGTGAADTQYF. The DNA for the CDR3 is TGTGCCAGCAGTTCTCTCACCGGGACAGGGGCGGCCGATACGCAGTATTTT.

The rearrangement joins TRBV21-1 to TRBJ2-3; no DNA check was done on the table's D call, TRBD1. TRBV21-1 is a known pseudogene. The CDR3 consists of 15 residues. CDR3 sequence: CASIPRTESTDTQYF. CDR3 coding DNA: TGTGCCAGCATACCTCGGACAGAGTCCACAGATACGCAGTATTTT.

This sequence joins TRBV28 and TRBJ2-7, with TRBD1 matching over 9 bases. CDR1 is MDHEN and CDR2 is SYDVKM in the germline V gene. This CDR3 has 17 amino acids. The ends lost 6 bases at V and 3 bases at J; junction bases unmatched: 15. The CDR3 region is CASRELRDRDPNYEQYF. The CDR3 DNA follows: TGTGCCAGCAGAGAACTCCGGGACAGGGACCCAAACTACGAGCAGTACTTC.

This chain links TRBV27 with TRBJ2-1, with D unresolved. The germline CDR1 and CDR2 sequences are MNHEY and SMNVEV (reference sequence). CDR3 length: 15 residues. V was clipped by 5 bases and J by 8 bases, with 19 bases between them. CDR3 coding DNA: TGTGCCAGCAGTCCCCGTCGGGTAGCCGGCCATGAGCAGTTCTTC. It is translated as CASSPRRVAGHEQFF.

The rearrangement uses TRBV3-1 (or the pseudogene TRBV3-2) and TRBJ2-1; weak D call: TRBD1 (5 bases). This CDR3 comprises 14 residues. Looked up from germline, CDR1 is LGHDT and CDR2 is YNNKEL (reference sequence). Trimming pared 1 base from V and 5 bases from J, leaving 9 bases between. CDR3 protein: CASSQGGLNNEQFF. For the CDR3, the DNA is TGTGCCAGCAGCCAAGGGGGCCTCAACAATGAGCAGTTCTTC.

The CDR3 here is CASKSTGLNGEAFF. CDR3 nucleotides: TGTGCCAGTAAATCTACGGGACTAAACGGTGAAGCTTTCTTT. The J gene is TRBJ1-1, the V gene TRBV19; TRBD1 is a possible D gene (5 bases). The CDR3 has 14 amino acids. Germline V gene lookup returns CDR1 LNHDA and CDR2 SQIVND (reference sequence). V lost 7 bases and J 7 bases, leaving 19 bases between the germline ends.

V is TRBV6-1 and J is TRBJ2-3, with 10 positions matching TRBD1. V was clipped by 2 bases and J by 3 bases; unmatched bases: 5. The CDR3 consists of 16 residues. Germline V CDR1 and CDR2: MNHNS, SASEGT. CDR3 DNA: TGTGCCAGCAGTGAATCGCCGGGACAGGGGACAGATACGCAGTATTTT. Its protein is CASSESPGQGTDTQYF.

V and J are TRBV6-5 and TRBJ2-1; maybe TRBD2 (5 bases). Germline lookup yields CDR1 MNHEY and CDR2 SVGAGI. The CDR3 is 14 residues long. Trimming took 0 bases from V and 8 from J, leaving 11 bases between them. The CDR3 DNA follows: TGTGCCAGCAGTTACTCGTGGTTGAGGGATGAGCAGTTCTTC. Amino acids: CASSYSWLRDEQFF.

The chain couples TRBV27 to TRBJ2-5, with D perhaps TRBD2 (7 bases). Germline CDR1 is MNHEY and CDR2 is SMNVEV (reference sequence). V shed 6 bases and J shed 4 bases, with 15 bases lying between them. The CDR3 has 14 residues. This chain's CDR3 is CASSLGGGRETQYF. The CDR3, as DNA: TGTGCCAGCAGCCTAGGGGGGGGGCGAGAGACCCAGTACTTC.

This clone was observed many times. The genes are TRBV5-1 and TRBJ1-1; 7 positions match TRBD1. The ends lost 4 bases at V and 8 bases at J; junction bases unmatched: 11. This CDR3 has 14 residues. Germline loops: CDR1 SGHRS, CDR2 YFSETQ. In DNA, the CDR3 is TGCGCCAGCAGCATACCGACAGGGAACGTCGAAGCTTTCTTT. This translates into CASSIPTGNVEAFF.

This chain connects TRBV5-1 to TRBJ2-7; tentatively, D is TRBD2 (6 bases). The V end was cut by 2 bases, the J end by 9 bases, with 15 bases between. Germline CDR1 and CDR2: SGHRS and YFSETQ. This CDR3 comprises 13 residues. The CDR3 region has the DNA TGCGCCAGCAGCTTAGAGGGCGGGGAATTGCAGTACTTC. Translation gives CASSLEGGELQYF.

This CDR3 is CASSGRGNTEAFF. The CDR3 bases are TGTGCCAGCAGTGGACGGGGGAACACTGAAGCTTTCTTT. J is TRBJ1-1 and V is TRBV6-6; D remains unclear. The V gene lost 5 bases and the J gene lost 1 base, with 8 bases spanning the gap. CDR3 length: 13 amino acids. Germline CDR1 and CDR2: MNHNY and SVGAGI (reference sequence).

This clone appeared once. The gene calls are TRBV9 and TRBJ1-1; perhaps TRBD1 as D (5 bases). Germline values: CDR1 SGDLS, CDR2 YYNGEE. V was cut by 4 bases and J by 2 bases, with 9 bases left in between. CDR3 size: 13 residues. The DNA for the CDR3 is TGTGCCAGCAGCCTAGGGGCCAACACTGAAGCTTTCTTT. Translation gives CASSLGANTEAFF.

The rearrangement uses TRBV19 and TRBJ1-3; D possibly corresponds to TRBD1 (6 bases). V was pared by 0 bases and J by 0 bases, with 9 bases between. The CDR3 has 16 residues. Germline V gene lookup returns CDR1 LNHDA and CDR2 SQIVND (reference sequence). The CDR3 nucleotides are TGTGCCAGTAGTATAGACCGGGACACCTCTGGAAACACCATATATTTT. Translating gives CASSIDRDTSGNTIYF.